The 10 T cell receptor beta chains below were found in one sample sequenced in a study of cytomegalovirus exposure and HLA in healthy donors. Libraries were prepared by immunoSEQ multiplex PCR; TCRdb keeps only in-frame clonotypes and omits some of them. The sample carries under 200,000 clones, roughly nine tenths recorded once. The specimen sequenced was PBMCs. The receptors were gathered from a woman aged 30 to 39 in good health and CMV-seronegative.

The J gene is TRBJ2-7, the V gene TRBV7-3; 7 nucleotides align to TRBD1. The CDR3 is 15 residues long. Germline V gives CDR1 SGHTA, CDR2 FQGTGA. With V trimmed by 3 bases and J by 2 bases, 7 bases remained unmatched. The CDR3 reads CASSLNPGQTYEQYF. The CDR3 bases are TGTGCCAGCAGCTTGAACCCGGGACAGACCTACGAGCAGTACTTC.

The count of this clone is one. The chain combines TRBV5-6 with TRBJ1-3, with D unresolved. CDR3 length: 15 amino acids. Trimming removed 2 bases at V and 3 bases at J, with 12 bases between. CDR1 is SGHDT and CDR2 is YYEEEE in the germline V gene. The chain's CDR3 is CASSFATIGGNTIYF. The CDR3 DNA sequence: TGTGCCAGCAGCTTCGCGACAATCGGTGGAAACACCATATATTTT.

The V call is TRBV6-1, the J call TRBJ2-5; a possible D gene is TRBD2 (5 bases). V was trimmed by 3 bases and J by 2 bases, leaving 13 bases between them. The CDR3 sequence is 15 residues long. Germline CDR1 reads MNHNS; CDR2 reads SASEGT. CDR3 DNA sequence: TGTGCCAGCAGTGAGTGGGGAGACCCTCAAGAGACCCAGTACTTC. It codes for CASSEWGDPQETQYF.

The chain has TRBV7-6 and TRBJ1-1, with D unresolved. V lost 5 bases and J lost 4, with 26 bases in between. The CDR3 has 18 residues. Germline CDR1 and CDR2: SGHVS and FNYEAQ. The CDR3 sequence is CASSITEAGGDLSTEAFF. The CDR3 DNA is TGTGCCAGCAGCATTACAGAGGCAGGAGGCGATTTGAGCACTGAAGCTTTCTTT. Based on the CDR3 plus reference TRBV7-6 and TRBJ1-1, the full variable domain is GAGVSQSPRYKVTKRGQDVALRCDPISGHVSLYWYRQALGQGPEFLTYFNYEAQQDKSGLPNDRFSAERPEGSISTLTIQRTEQRDSAMYRCASSITEAGGDLSTEAFFGQGTRLTVV.

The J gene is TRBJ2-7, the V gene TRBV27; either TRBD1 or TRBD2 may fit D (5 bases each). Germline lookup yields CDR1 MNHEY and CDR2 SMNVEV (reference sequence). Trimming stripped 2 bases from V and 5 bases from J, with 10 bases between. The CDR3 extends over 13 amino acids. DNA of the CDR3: TGTGCCAGCAGTTTACGGGACCTGCACGAGCAGTACTTC. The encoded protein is CASSLRDLHEQYF.

The CDR3 sequence is CASRRQGGVADTQYF. In DNA form, the CDR3 reads TGTGCCAGCAGGAGACAGGGTGGGGTGGCAGATACGCAGTATTTT. The chain couples TRBV6-5 to TRBJ2-3; TRBD1 aligns across 7 bases. J lost 4 bases, V lost 6 bases, and 10 bases had no gene match. This CDR3 spans 15 amino acids. CDR1 is MNHEY and CDR2 is SVGAGI in the germline V gene.

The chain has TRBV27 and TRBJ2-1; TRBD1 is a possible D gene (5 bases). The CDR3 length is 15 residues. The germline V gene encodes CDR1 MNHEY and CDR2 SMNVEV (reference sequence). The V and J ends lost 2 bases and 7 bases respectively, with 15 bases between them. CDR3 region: CASSLVSGIRNEQFF. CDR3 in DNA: TGTGCCAGCAGTTTAGTGTCAGGGATTAGGAATGAGCAGTTCTTC.

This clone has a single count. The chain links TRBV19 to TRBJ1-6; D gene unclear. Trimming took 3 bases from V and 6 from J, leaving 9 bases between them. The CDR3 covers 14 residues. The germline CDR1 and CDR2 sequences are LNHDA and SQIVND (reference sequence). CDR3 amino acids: CASSIELGNSPLHF. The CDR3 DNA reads TGTGCCAGTAGTATCGAGCTGGGTAATTCACCCCTCCACTTT.

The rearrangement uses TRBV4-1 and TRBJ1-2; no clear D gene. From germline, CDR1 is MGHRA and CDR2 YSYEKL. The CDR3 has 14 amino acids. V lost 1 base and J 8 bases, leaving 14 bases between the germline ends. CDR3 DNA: TGCGCCAGCAGCCAAGCCCAGTCCTTCGGAGGCTACACCTTC. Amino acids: CASSQAQSFGGYTF.

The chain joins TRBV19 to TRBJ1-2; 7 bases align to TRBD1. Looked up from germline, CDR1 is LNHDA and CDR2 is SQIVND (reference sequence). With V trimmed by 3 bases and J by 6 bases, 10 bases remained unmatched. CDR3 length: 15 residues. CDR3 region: CASSMGFRTGDGYTF. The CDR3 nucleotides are TGTGCCAGTAGTATGGGGTTTAGGACAGGCGATGGCTACACCTTC.